Listed below are T cell receptor beta chains from one sample, sequenced in a study of graft-versus-host responses after intestinal transplantation. Only in-frame clones appear in the TCRdb table, and some are missing; sequencing was by immunoSEQ multiplex PCR. This repertoire shows under 95,000 clones, more than 80% found once; its top ten account for 2% to 3%. Their antigens remain unidentified. The sample was unstimulated CD8+ T cells sorted from spleen or lymph node cells, taken before intestinal transplant. The receptors come from a human donor who received an intestinal transplant. CDR3s include the opening cysteine and the closing phenylalanine or tryptophan. A D gene is named only where the DNA matches it firmly. Expanded clones are given a class, and other clones once, few, many or no size at all.

>TRBV28|once|.|TRBJ2-5
CASSLEGAETQYF
TGTGCCAGCAGTTTGGAGGGGGCGGAGACCCAGTACTTC
>TRBV4-1|.|TRBD1|TRBJ1-1
CASSLAQGEATEAFF
TGCGCCAGCAGCCTCGCCCAGGGGGAGGCCACTGAAGCTTTCTTT
>TRBV2|.|.|TRBJ2-4
CASSFLLPDGDIQYF
TGTGCCAGCAGTTTCCTGCTGCCAGACGGTGACATCCAGTACTTC
>TRBV7-7|medium-sized|.|TRBJ2-3
CASSFFPRGSGTDTQYF
TGTGCTAGCAGCTTTTTCCCTCGAGGGAGCGGTACAGATACGCAGTATTTT
>TRBV4-1|.|TRBD1|TRBJ1-5
CASSQGPRGRQPQHF
TGCGCCAGCAGCCAAGGTCCCAGGGGGCGACAGCCCCAGCATTTT
>TRBV5-4|.|.|TRBJ1-4
CASSLGSLNEKLFF
TGTGCCAGCAGCTTGGGGTCCCTAAATGAAAAACTGTTTTTT
>TRBV7-9|.|.|TRBJ1-5
CASSHGGQPQHF
TGTGCCAGCAGTCACGGGGGGCAGCCCCAGCATTTT
>TRBV27|.|.|TRBJ2-7
CASSIRTGLVGEQYF
TGTGCCAGCAGTATAAGAACGGGACTTGTTGGCGAGCAGTACTTC
>TRBV28|once|.|TRBJ2-7
CASSEYSSYEQYF
TGTGCCAGCAGTGAATACAGCTCCTACGAGCAGTACTTC
>TRBV28|.|.|TRBJ1-1
CASSLWGGSTEAFF
TGTGCCAGCAGTTTATGGGGAGGGTCCACTGAAGCTTTCTTT
>TRBV9|.|TRBD2|TRBJ2-5
CASSVGLALETQYF
TGTGCCAGCAGCGTGGGACTAGCCCTGGAGACCCAGTACTTC
>TRBV19|.|.|TRBJ2-2
CASSMGPGELFF
TGTGCCAGTAGTATGGGCCCCGGGGAGCTGTTTTTT
>TRBV6-5|.|TRBD2|TRBJ2-3
CASSSMREVEADTQYF
TGTGCCAGCAGTTCCATGCGGGAGGTAGAAGCAGATACGCAGTATTTT
>TRBV4-1|.|.|TRBJ2-7
CASSQGLEQYF
TGCGCCAGCAGCCAAGGTCTGGAGCAGTACTTC
>TRBV2|once|.|TRBJ2-3
CASTPLAGAGDTQYF
TGTGCCAGCACCCCGCTGGCAGGGGCGGGAGATACGCAGTATTTT
>TRBV28|.|.|TRBJ2-4
CASIGVRAKNIQYF
TGTGCCAGCATAGGAGTAAGGGCCAAAAACATTCAGTACTTC
>TRBV6-1|once|TRBD1|TRBJ2-7
CASRAGTGGYEQYF
TGTGCCAGCAGAGCCGGGACAGGGGGCTACGAGCAGTACTTC
>TRBV6-1|once|.|TRBJ1-1
CASSEGVTEAFF
TGTGCCAGCAGTGAAGGAGTCACTGAAGCTTTCTTT
>TRBV15|.|TRBD1|TRBJ1-2
CATSRDPDRGESPNYGYTF
TGTGCCACCAGCAGAGATCCGGACAGGGGGGAATCTCCTAACTATGGCTACACCTTC
>TRBV4-1|once|.|TRBJ1-2
CASSQTRTGRGNYGYTF
TGCGCCAGCAGCCAAACTCGTACAGGCAGGGGTAACTATGGCTACACCTTC
>TRBV28|.|TRBD2|TRBJ2-3
CASSPRLASLETDTQYF
TGTGCCAGCAGTCCCCGACTAGCCTCCCTAGAAACAGATACGCAGTATTTT
>TRBV2|.|.|TRBJ1-1
CASSATGNTEAFF
TGTGCCAGCAGTGCGACAGGGAACACTGAAGCTTTCTTT